One and the same sample provided the 19 T cell receptor beta chains below, sequenced in a study of cytomegalovirus exposure and HLA in healthy donors. Primers: 60 Vbeta forward and 13 Jbeta reverse. Some clones are missing from TCRdb's copy, which holds only in-frame ones; the method was immunoSEQ multiplex PCR. The sample contains 95,000 to 150,000 clones, approximately 72% of which appear only once. The sequencing input was PBMCs. These TCRs come from a woman in her thirties or forties in good health and CMV-seropositive.

The chain joins TRBV10-3 to TRBJ2-3; TRBD2 agrees at 8 bases. The CDR3 consists of 15 residues. V trimming: 4 bases; J trimming: 4 bases; junction bases outside the gene matches: 7. The V gene's germline CDR1 is ENHRY and CDR2 SYGVKD. In DNA, the CDR3 is TGTGCCATCAGTGTTGACGGGGGGGCCGCAGATACGCAGTATTTT. This translates into CAISVDGGAADTQYF.

The rearrangement links TRBV6-5 to TRBJ2-5; D perhaps matches TRBD2 (6 bases). The CDR3 sequence is 14 residues long. Looked up from germline, CDR1 is MNHEY and CDR2 is SVGAGI. Trimming shortened V by 0 bases and J by 5 bases, and 10 bases separated the two germline ends. In DNA form, the CDR3 reads TGTGCCAGCAGTTACTCTGGCGGGGTTGAGACCCAGTACTTC. It yields the protein CASSYSGGVETQYF.

This clone was seen just once. V and J are TRBV7-9 and TRBJ2-1; D unresolved. V was cut by 8 bases and J by 7 bases, with 18 bases left in between. CDR3 length equals 14 residues. Per germline, CDR1 SEHNR and CDR2 FQNEAQ (reference sequence). CDR3 region: CASVLSGGSNEQFF. The CDR3 nucleotides read TGTGCCAGCGTTCTAAGTGGCGGTTCAAATGAGCAGTTCTTC.

On this clone itself: No DNA is shown, since the ends of the CDR3 on it are uncertain; the CDR3 is the one TCRdb lists. This chain links TRBV29-1 with TRBJ2-2; the D call in the table, TRBD1, was not verified against the DNA. The V gene's germline CDR1 is SQVTM and CDR2 ANQGSEA. A total of 11 residues make up the CDR3, ends included. The CDR3 here is CSCGSTGELFF.

This chain joins TRBV9 and TRBJ2-2; D not resolved. V dropped 0 bases and J dropped 5 bases, with 11 bases sitting between them. Germline V gene data show CDR1 as SGDLS and CDR2 as YYNGEE. The CDR3 has 15 amino acids. The CDR3 sequence: CASSVVAQKTGELFF. DNA for the CDR3: TGTGCCAGCAGCGTAGTTGCCCAGAAAACCGGGGAGCTGTTTTTT.

V gene TRBV4-3 combines with J gene TRBJ1-1, with D uncertain. This CDR3 is built from 13 residues. The germline gives CDR1 LGHNA, CDR2 YSLEER. The V and J ends lost 1 base and 7 bases respectively, with 10 bases between them. The CDR3 sequence is CASSQADSLEAFF. The CDR3 DNA reads TGCGCCAGCAGCCAAGCGGACTCCCTTGAAGCTTTCTTT.

This rearrangement joins TRBV4-3 to TRBJ1-4, with D maybe TRBD1 (6 bases). The CDR3 has 17 amino acids. Germline V gene sequence: CDR1 LGHNA, CDR2 YSLEER. V lost 1 base, J lost 1 base, and 13 bases lay in between. CDR3 region: CASSQGGGGGTNEKLFF. The CDR3 DNA sequence: TGCGCCAGCAGCCAAGGGGGGGGCGGGGGAACTAATGAAAAACTGTTTTTT.

V is TRBV5-6 and J is TRBJ1-3; D remains unclear. V was pared by 0 bases and J by 3 bases, with 4 bases between. Germline lookup yields CDR1 SGHDT and CDR2 YYEEEE. The CDR3 sequence is 13 residues long. Here the CDR3 DNA reads TGTGCCAGCAGCTTGGGAGGTGGAAACACCATATATTTT. Protein sequence: CASSLGGGNTIYF.

The chain couples TRBV2 to TRBJ1-6; D unresolved. Germline V gene lookup returns CDR1 SNHLY and CDR2 FYNNEI. V was shortened by 4 bases and J by 7 bases, with 11 bases between the two germline ends. This CDR3 comprises 14 residues. The CDR3 loop reads CASSGGGLNSPLHF. In DNA form, the CDR3 reads TGTGCCAGCAGTGGGGGAGGACTGAATTCACCCCTCCACTTT. The full variable domain, its missing parts supplied by reference TRBV2 and TRBJ1-6, is EPEVTQTPSHQVTQMGQEVILRCVPISNHLYFYWYRQILGQKVEFLVSFYNNEISEKSEIFDDQFSVERPDGSNFTLKIRSTKLEDSAMYFCASSGGGLNSPLHFGNGTRLTVT.

This clone was seen only once. The CDR3 here is CASSPFRGGEQFF. CDR3 DNA sequence: TGTGCCAGCAGCCCTTTTAGGGGTGGTGAGCAGTTCTTC. V usage is TRBV11-2 and J usage is TRBJ2-1, with D tentatively TRBD1 (5 bases). Trimming removed 5 bases from V and 9 bases from J, with 14 bases in between. CDR3 length: 13 residues. Germline CDR1 and CDR2: SGHAT and FQNNGV.

This sequence joins TRBV4-1 and TRBJ1-5; 8 bases map to TRBD1. The V gene end was trimmed by 0 bases and the J gene end by 5 bases; junction bases not matched to a gene: 6. There are 16 residues in the CDR3. Germline V gene data show CDR1 as MGHRA and CDR2 as YSYEKL. The chain's CDR3 is CASSQDSGGGYQPQHF. The CDR3 DNA is TGCGCCAGCAGCCAAGATTCAGGGGGCGGTTATCAGCCCCAGCATTTT.

This clone came up a few times. The chain carries TRBV5-1 and TRBJ2-2; 8 bases match TRBD2. V dropped 7 bases and J dropped 2; count of bases not matched to a gene: 13. The CDR3 has 17 amino acids. From germline, CDR1 is SGHRS and CDR2 YFSETQ. The CDR3 nucleotides are TGCGCCAGCCGGCGAACGTATAGCGGGGATAACACCGGGGAGCTGTTTTTT. Translated: CASRRTYSGDNTGELFF.

The chain has TRBV19 and TRBJ2-2, with 7 bases identical to TRBD1. CDR3 length: 15 amino acids. Germline-derived CDR1 and CDR2 are LNHDA and SQIVND (reference sequence). V lost 10 bases and J lost 2; bases outside the gene matches: 10. CDR3 amino acids: CAIRPGQPNTGELFF. CDR3 coding DNA: TGTGCCATTCGTCCGGGACAGCCAAACACCGGGGAGCTGTTTTTT.

Only one count was recorded for this clone. This chain links TRBV29-1 with TRBJ2-5; 9 bases align to TRBD1. Trimming cost V 8 bases and J 4 bases; bases outside gene matches: 8. In germline, CDR1 is SQVTM, CDR2 ANQGSEA. The CDR3 covers 13 residues. This chain's CDR3 is CSTNRGPGETQYF. The CDR3 DNA sequence: TGCAGCACAAACAGGGGGCCGGGAGAGACCCAGTACTTC.

This chain links TRBV7-8 with TRBJ2-3; no definite D call. Germline V gene sequence: CDR1 SGHVS, CDR2 FQNEAQ. V was trimmed by 9 bases and J by 10 bases, leaving 11 bases between them. This CDR3 has 10 amino acids. The CDR3 reads CARMIRAQYF. The DNA for the CDR3 is TGTGCCAGAATGATCCGGGCGCAGTATTTT.

The chain uses TRBV12-5 and TRBJ2-5, with D possibly TRBD2 on 6 matching bases. The V end lost 8 bases, the J end lost 1 base, and 11 bases lay between the germline ends. CDR3 length equals 13 residues. From germline, CDR1 is LGHNT and CDR2 FRNRAP. CDR3 sequence (DNA): TGTGCTAGTAGACCCGGGGGCCAAGAGACCCAGTACTTC. Translating it yields CASRPGGQETQYF.

CDR3 DNA: TGTGCCAGCAGTGAAGAGGCAGGGGGCGTTGAAAAACTGTTTTTT. Residues: CASSEEAGGVEKLFF. The chain combines TRBV6-1 with TRBJ1-4, with 8 bases aligning to TRBD1. V shed 1 base and J 7 bases; nucleotides not matched to a gene: 5. Germline lookup yields CDR1 MNHNS and CDR2 SASEGT. CDR3 size: 15 residues.

The chain links TRBV18 to TRBJ1-2; D may be TRBD1 (6 bases). The CDR3 totals 14 residues. The germline V gene encodes CDR1 KGHSH and CDR2 LQKENI. The V end lost 4 bases, the J end lost 4 bases, and 13 bases lay between the germline ends. Written as DNA, the CDR3 is TGTGCCAGCTCACTGCTCGGACAGCTCTATGGCTACACCTTC. Its translation is CASSLLGQLYGYTF.

The chain uses TRBV10-3 and TRBJ1-5; D unclear. CDR1 is ENHRY and CDR2 is SYGVKD in the germline V gene. The CDR3 is 13 amino acids. V was shortened by 2 bases and J by 8 bases, with 10 bases between the two germline ends. The CDR3 spells CAISEREREPQHF. The CDR3 coding sequence is TGTGCCATCAGTGAGCGGGAACGGGAGCCCCAGCATTTT.